This T cell receptor (beta chain) was obtained from a study of T cells after somatic rescue of genetic block. The sample holds a few counts of this clone. The data were produced by immunoSEQ multiplex PCR, yet TCRdb's version contains in-frame clones alone and is incomplete. The table lists 11,000 to 15,000 clones, approximately 70% of them singletons. This CDR3 region has 15 residues. Trimming took 4 bases from V and 2 from J; bases not matched to a gene: 5. Per the germline V gene, CDR1 is KGHSH and CDR2 is LQKENI. The sequenced sample consisted of peripheral blood mononuclear cells (PBMCs). The genes are TRBV18 and TRBJ1-2, with 9 bases that match TRBD1. The receptor's source is a boy between 10 and 17 years old. The DNA for the CDR3 is TGTGCCAGCTCACTCCCGGGACAGGGAAACTATGGCTACACCTTC. Translation gives CASSLPGQGNYGYTF.